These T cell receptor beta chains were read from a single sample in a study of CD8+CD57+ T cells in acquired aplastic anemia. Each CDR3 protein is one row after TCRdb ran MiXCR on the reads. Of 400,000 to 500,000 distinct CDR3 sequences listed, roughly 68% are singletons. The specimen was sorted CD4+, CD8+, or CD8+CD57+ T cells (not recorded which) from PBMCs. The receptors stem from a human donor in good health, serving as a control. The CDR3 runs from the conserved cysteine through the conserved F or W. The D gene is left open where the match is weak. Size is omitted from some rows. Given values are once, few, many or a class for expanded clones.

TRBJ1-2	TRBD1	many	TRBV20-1	TGCAGTGCTAGAGATTCAGGGGGGCAACTGGATGGCTACACCTTC	CSARDSGGQLDGYTF
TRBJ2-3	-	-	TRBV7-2	TGCGCCAGCAGCTCCTTACCCGCGGGGAATACAGATACGCAGTATTTT	CASSSLPAGNTDTQYF
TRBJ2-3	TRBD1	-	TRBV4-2	TGTGCCAGCGGGCGCGGGGACAGGGAATTCGATACGCAGTATTTT	CASGRGDREFDTQYF
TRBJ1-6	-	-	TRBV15	TGTGCCAGCAGCTGGCCGCGGGAGAGAGATTCACCCCTCCACTTT	CASSWPRERDSPLHF
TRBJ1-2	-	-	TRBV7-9	TGTGCCAGCTGCGGGGAGGCGGCCCCTTCTGGCTACACCTTC	CASCGEAAPSGYTF
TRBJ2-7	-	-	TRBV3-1	TGTGCCAGCAGCCAACGAGAGGCCTACGAGCAGTACTTC	CASSQREAYEQYF
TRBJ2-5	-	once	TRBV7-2	TGTGCCAGCAGCGCTATTGCTGGATTGGTGACCTTGTACTTC	CASSAIAGLVTLYF
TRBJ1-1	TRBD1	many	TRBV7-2	TGTGCCAGCAGCCCTTGGACAGGGAACACTGAAGCTTTCTTT	CASSPWTGNTEAFF
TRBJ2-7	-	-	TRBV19	TGTGCCAGTAGTATAGTATCCGGTCCTGAGCAGTACTTC	CASSIVSGPEQYF
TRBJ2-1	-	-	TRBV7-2	TGTGCCAGCAGCTTAGCTTTACGTCGAGGGAATGAGCAGTTCTTC	CASSLALRRGNEQFF
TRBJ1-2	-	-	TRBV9	TGTGCCAGCAGCTCAACTGGGGGCCAAGTCTCAGATTTC	CASSSTGGQVSDF
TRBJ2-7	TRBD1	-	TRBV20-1	TGCAGTGCTAGTAGACAGGGTGTGCAGTACTTC	CSASRQGVQYF
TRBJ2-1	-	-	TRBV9	TGTGCCAGCAGCGTGGTCCCCCTCAATGAGCAGTTCTTC	CASSVVPLNEQFF
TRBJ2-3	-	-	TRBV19	TGTGCCAGTAGCCCTGCCGATAGGGTGGCTGGAGACACGCAGTATTTT	CASSPADRVAGDTQYF
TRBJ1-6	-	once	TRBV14	TGTGCCAGCAGCCTAGATGAGCTGCCCTCCCCTGCAATCCACTTT	CASSLDELPSPAIHF
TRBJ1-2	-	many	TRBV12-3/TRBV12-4	TGTGCCAGCAGTTTGGAAAGGGGCTATGGCTACACCTTC	CASSLERGYGYTF
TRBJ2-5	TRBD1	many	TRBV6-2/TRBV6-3	TGTGCCAGCAGTTACGCATCCCAGGGGGCGAAGACCCAGTACTTC	CASSYASQGAKTQYF
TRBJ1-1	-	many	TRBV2	TGTGCCAGCAGCGGTGACCTGAACACTGAAGCTTTCTTT	CASSGDLNTEAFF
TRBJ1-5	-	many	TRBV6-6	TGTGCCAGCAGTTACTCCGGGGGCTCGAGCAATCAGCCCCAGCATTTT	CASSYSGGSSNQPQHF
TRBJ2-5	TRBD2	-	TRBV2	TGTGCCAGCAGTGATAGCGGGGGGTACCAAGAGACCCAGTACTTC	CASSDSGGYQETQYF
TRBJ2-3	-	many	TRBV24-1	TGTGCCACCAGTGATCCCCCGACAAGCACAGATACGCAGTATTTT	CATSDPPTSTDTQYF
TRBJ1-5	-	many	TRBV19	TGTGCCAGCCAGGAGTCGGGGGATCGCAATCAGCCCCAGCATTTT	CASQESGDRNQPQHF
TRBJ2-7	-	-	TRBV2	TGTGCCAGCAGCTTGCCCGGTACAGGCCACTACGAGCAGTACTTC	CASSLPGTGHYEQYF
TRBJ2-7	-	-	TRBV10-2	TGCGCCAGCAGTGCATCTGGGACAAACTACGAGCAGTACTTC	CASSASGTNYEQYF
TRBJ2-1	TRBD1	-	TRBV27	TGTGCCAGCAGCGTACAGGACAGGGACAATGAGCAGTTCTTC	CASSVQDRDNEQFF
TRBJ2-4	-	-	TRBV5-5	TGTGCCAGCAGCGGTCGCAGGCTACAGTCGGACATTCAGTACTTC	CASSGRRLQSDIQYF
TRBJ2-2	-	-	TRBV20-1	TGCAGTGCTAGCGGGATGACAGGGGAGCTGTTTTTT	CSASGMTGELFF
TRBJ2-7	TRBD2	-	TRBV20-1	TGCAGTGCCAGCAGCCGCGCGGGGGGGCGTTCCTACGAGCAGTACTTC	CSASSRAGGRSYEQYF
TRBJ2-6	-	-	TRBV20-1	TGCAGTGCCCAAGCTGGGGCCAACGTCCTGACTTTC	CSAQAGANVLTF
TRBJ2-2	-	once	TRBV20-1	TGCAGTGCTAGAGATGGCGATAGTATGGACACCGGGGAGCTGTCTTGG	CSARDGDSMDTGELSW
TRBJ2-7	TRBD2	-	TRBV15	TGTGCCACCAGCGGGGGACTAGCGGTTAACTCCTACGAGCAGTACTTC	CATSGGLAVNSYEQYF
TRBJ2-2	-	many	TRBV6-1	TGTGCCAGCAGGCCGTATTTACAGGGCGGGGAGCTGTTTTTT	CASRPYLQGGELFF
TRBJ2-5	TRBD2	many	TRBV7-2	TGTGCCAGCACCCTCGTGGGCGGGGGGGACGAGACCCAGTACTTC	CASTLVGGGDETQYF
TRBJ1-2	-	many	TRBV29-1	TGCAGCGTCGGGACATATACTAACTATGGCTACACCTTC	CSVGTYTNYGYTF
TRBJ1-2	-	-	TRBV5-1	TGCGCCAGCAGCTCCGGGACACTCCCCCGGGGCTACACCTTC	CASSSGTLPRGYTF
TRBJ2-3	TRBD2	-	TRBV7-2	TGTGCCAGCAGTCCCGGACTAGCGGGGAGAGATACGCAGTATTTC	CASSPGLAGRDTQYF
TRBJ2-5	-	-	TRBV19	TGTGCCAGCAGCTTAGGAGGTGCAGCCCAAGAGACCCAGTACTTC	CASSLGGAAQETQYF
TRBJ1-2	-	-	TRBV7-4	TGTGCCAGCAGCCTTGCGCGAGCCCAAACACCCCTCCACACCTTC	CASSLARAQTPLHTF
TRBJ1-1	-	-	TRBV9	TGTGCCAGCAGTGAGAACTGTGGCCTCACGTTTGGTTTT	CASSENCGLTFGF
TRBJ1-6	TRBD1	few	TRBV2	TGTGCCAGCATTCGGGACAGGGCGAAGTCACCCCTCCACTTT	CASIRDRAKSPLHF
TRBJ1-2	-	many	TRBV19	TGTGCCAGTAGTATAGACCTATACGGGGGCTACACCTTC	CASSIDLYGGYTF
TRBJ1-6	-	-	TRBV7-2	TGTGCCAGCAGCTTAATGGAGGGTCGAAGACAGCCCCAGCACTTT	CASSLMEGRRQPQHF
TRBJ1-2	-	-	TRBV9	TGTGCCAGCAGCTTAGGCTCTAATTCACCCCTCCACTACACCTTC	CASSLGSNSPLHYTF
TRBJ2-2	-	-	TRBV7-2	TGTGCCAGCAGCTTTAGTGCGGGAAAGACCGGTGAGCTCTTTTTT	CASSFSAGKTGELFF
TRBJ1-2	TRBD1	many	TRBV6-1	TGTGCCAGCAGTGAAGCGCAGGGGGCGGGAGGCTACACCTTC	CASSEAQGAGGYTF
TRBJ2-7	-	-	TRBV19	TGTGCCACCGTAATGCAGGGTAAGCAGTACTTC	CATVMQGKQYF
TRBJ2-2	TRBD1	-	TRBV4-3	TGCGCCGGCAGCCAAGTGGGACAGGGTCCCACCGGGGAGCTGTTTTTT	CAGSQVGQGPTGELFF
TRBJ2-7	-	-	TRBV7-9	TGTGCCAGCAGCCCTGGACGGGATCCCTACGAGCAGTACTTC	CASSPGRDPYEQYF
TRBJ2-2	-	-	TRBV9	-	CASSVVAQGNTEVFF
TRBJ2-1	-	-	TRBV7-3	TGTGCTAGCAGCTCGGGCGGGGCAAGAAATGAGCAGTTCTTC	CASSSGGARNEQFF
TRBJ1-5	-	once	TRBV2	TGTGCCAGCAGAGGGACCGGGGTCAATCAGCCCCAGCATTTT	CASRGTGVNQPQHF
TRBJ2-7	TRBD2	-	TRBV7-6	TGTGCCAGCAGCTCCAAGAGGGGAGGGTATCGCGACAGCTACTTC	CASSSKRGGYRDSYF